This T cell receptor beta chain is drawn from a study of blood T cells in healthy people across ages. The overall study: Roughly one uniquely barcoded beta molecule per two T cells was captured. Whole-study findings and limits: Per million T cells, TCR beta diversity dropped roughly linearly as age increased.

A word on this clonotype: Its antigen is not known. One end of the junction does not line up with germline, which may come from a read error.

Germline lookup yields CDR1 DFQATT and CDR2 SNEGSKA (reference sequence). The CDR3 length is 14 residues. The use of a sample-barcoded 5' primer and a J-beta primer mix characterized a second PCR of 7 to 11 cycles. TCRdb re-called the 5' RACE reads through MiXCR, storing one row per CDR3 protein. The sample lists 1,500,000 or so distinct CDR3 sequences; about 42% were seen once. The sample comprised blood. This receptor was taken from a woman younger than 30 in good health. V and J are TRBV20-1 and TRBJ1-4; D is uncertain. CDR3 protein: CSASLWDPKEKLFF. The CDR3 nucleotides are TGCAGTGCTAGCCTCTGGGATCCTAAAGAAAAACTGTTTTTT.